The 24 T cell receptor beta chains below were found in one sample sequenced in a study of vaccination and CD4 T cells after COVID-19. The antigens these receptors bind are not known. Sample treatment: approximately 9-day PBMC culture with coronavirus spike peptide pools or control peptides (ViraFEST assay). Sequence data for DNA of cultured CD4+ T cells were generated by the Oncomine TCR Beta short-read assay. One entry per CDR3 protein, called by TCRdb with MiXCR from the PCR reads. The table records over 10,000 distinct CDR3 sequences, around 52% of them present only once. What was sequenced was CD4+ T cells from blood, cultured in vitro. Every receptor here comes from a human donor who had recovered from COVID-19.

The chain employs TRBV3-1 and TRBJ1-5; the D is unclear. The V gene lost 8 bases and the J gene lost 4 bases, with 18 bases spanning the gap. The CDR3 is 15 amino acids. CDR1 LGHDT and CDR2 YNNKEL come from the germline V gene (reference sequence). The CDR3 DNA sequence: TGTGCCAGCTCCCCCACCGGGCCTAAGAATCAGCCCCAGCATTTT. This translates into CASSPTGPKNQPQHF.

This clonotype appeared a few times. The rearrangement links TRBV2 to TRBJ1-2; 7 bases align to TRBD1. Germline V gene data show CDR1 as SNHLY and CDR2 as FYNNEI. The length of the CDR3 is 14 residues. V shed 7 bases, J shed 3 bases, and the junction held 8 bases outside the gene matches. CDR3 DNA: TGTGCCAGCAATCAGGCAGGGGGGGACTATGGCTACACCTTC. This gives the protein CASNQAGGDYGYTF.

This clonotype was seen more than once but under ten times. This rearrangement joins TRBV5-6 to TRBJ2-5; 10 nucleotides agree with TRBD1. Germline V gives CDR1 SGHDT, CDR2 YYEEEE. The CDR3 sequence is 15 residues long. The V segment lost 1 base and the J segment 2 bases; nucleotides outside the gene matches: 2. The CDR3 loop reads CASSLLGQGQETQYF. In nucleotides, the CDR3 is TGTGCCAGCAGCTTGTTGGGACAGGGGCAAGAGACCCAGTACTTC.

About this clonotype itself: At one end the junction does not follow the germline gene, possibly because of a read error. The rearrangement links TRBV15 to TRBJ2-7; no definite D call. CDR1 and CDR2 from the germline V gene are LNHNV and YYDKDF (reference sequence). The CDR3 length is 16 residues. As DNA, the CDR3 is TGTGCCATCAGCAGAGATTTAACTGGAAGCTCCTACGAGCAGTACTTC. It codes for CAISRDLTGSSYEQYF.

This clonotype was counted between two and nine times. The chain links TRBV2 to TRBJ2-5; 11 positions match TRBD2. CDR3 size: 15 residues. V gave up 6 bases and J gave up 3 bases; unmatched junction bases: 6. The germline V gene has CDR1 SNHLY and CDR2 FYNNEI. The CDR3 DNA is TGTGCCAGCAGGGCGGAACTAGCGGGAGAAGAGACCCAGTACTTC. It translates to CASRAELAGEETQYF.

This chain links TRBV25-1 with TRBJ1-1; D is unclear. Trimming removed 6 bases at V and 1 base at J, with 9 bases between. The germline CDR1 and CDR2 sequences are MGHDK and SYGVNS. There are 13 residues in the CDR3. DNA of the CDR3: TGTGCCAGCAGCGTGGGAAGGAACACTGAAGCTTTCTTT. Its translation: CASSVGRNTEAFF.

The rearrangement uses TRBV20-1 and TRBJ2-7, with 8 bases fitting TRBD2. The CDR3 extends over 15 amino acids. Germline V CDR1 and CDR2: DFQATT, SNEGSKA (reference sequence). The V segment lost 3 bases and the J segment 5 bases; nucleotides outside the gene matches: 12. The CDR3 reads CSASRRAGDLDEQYF. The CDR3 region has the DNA TGCAGTGCTAGCCGCAGAGCGGGAGATCTCGACGAGCAGTACTTC.

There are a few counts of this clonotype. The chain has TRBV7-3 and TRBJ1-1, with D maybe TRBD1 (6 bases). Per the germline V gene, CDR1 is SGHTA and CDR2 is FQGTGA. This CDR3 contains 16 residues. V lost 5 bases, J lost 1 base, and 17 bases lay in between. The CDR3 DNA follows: TGTGCCAGCAGCCCGGGACACGGGGTTCGGAACACTGAAGCTTTCTTT. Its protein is CASSPGHGVRNTEAFF.

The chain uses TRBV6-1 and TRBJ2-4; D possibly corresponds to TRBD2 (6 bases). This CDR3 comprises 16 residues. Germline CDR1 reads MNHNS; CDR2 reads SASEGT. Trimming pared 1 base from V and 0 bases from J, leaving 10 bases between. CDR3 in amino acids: CASSEERGLAKNIQYF. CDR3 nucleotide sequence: TGTGCCAGCAGTGAAGAAAGGGGACTAGCCAAAAACATTCAGTACTTC.

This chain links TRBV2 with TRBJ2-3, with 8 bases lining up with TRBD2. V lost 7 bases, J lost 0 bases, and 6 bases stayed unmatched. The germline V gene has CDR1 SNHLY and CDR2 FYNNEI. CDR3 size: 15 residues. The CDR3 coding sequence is TGTGCCAGCAAGCCAGCGGGAGCTAGCACAGATACGCAGTATTTT. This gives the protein CASKPAGASTDTQYF. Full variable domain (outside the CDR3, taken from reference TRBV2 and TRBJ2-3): EPEVTQTPSHQVTQMGQEVILRCVPISNHLYFYWYRQILGQKVEFLVSFYNNEISEKSEIFDDQFSVERPDGSNFTLKIRSTKLEDSAMYFCASKPAGASTDTQYFGPGTRLTVL.

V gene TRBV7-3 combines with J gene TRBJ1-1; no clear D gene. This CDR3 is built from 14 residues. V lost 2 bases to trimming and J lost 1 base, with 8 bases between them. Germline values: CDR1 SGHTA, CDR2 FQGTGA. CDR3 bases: TGTGCCAGCAGCTTAGGCCCGAGGAACACTGAAGCTTTCTTT. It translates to CASSLGPRNTEAFF. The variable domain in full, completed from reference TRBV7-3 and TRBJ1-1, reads GAGVSQTPSNKVTEKGKYVELRCDPISGHTALYWYRQSLGQGPEFLIYFQGTGAADDSGLPNDRFFAVRPEGSVSTLKIQRTERGDSAVYLCASSLGPRNTEAFFGQGTRLTVV.

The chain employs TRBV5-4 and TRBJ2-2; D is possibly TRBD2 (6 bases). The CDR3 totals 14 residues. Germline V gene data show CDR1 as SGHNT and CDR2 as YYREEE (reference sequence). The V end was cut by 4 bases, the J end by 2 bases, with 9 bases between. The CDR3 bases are TGTGCCAGCAGCCGGGACTTTAACACCGGGGAGCTGTTTTTT. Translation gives CASSRDFNTGELFF.

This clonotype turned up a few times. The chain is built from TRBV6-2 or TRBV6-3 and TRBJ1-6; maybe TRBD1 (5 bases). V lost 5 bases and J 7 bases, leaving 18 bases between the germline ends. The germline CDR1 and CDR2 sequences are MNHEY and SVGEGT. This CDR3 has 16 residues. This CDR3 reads CASSQYGTSLNSPLHF. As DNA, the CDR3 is TGTGCCAGCAGTCAATACGGGACGTCCCTCAATTCACCCCTCCACTTT.

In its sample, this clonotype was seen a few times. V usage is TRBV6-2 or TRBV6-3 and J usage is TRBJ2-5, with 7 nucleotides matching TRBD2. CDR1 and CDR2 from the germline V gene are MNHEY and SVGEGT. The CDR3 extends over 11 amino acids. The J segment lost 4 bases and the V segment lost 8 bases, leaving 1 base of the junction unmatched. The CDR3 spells CASGRVETQYF. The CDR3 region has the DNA TGTGCCAGCGGGAGGGTAGAGACCCAGTACTTC.

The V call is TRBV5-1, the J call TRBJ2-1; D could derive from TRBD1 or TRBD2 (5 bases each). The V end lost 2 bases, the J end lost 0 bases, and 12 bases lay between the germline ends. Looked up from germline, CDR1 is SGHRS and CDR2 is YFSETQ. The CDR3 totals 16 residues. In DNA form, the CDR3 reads TGCGCCAGCAGCTTTTCGGCAGGGAGCTCCTACAATGAGCAGTTCTTC. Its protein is CASSFSAGSSYNEQFF.

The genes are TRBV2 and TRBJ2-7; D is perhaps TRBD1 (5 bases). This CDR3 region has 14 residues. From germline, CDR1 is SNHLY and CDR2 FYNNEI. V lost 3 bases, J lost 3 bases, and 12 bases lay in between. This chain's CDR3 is CASSDVQDLYEQYF. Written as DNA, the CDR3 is TGTGCCAGCAGTGACGTACAGGACCTCTACGAGCAGTACTTC. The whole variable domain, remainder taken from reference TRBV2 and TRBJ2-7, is EPEVTQTPSHQVTQMGQEVILRCVPISNHLYFYWYRQILGQKVEFLVSFYNNEISEKSEIFDDQFSVERPDGSNFTLKIRSTKLEDSAMYFCASSDVQDLYEQYFGPGTRLTVT.

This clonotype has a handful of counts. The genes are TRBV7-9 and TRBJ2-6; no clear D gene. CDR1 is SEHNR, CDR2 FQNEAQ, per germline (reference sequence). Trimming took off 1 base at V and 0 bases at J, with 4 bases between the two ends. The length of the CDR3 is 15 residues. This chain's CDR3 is CASSLDHSGANVLTF. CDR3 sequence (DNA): TGTGCCAGCAGCTTAGACCACTCTGGGGCCAACGTCCTGACTTTC.

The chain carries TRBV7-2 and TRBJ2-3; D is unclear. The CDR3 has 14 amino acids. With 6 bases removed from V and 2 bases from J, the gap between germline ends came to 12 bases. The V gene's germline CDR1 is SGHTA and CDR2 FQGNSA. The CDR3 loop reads CASSSPNPTDTQYF. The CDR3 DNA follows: TGTGCCAGCAGTTCTCCCAACCCCACAGATACGCAGTATTTT.

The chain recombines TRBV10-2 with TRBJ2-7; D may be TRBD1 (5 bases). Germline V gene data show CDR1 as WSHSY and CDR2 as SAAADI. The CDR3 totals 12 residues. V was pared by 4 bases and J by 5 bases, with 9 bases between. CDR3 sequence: CASSALGDEQYF. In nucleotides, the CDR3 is TGCGCCAGCAGTGCCCTAGGGGACGAGCAGTACTTC.

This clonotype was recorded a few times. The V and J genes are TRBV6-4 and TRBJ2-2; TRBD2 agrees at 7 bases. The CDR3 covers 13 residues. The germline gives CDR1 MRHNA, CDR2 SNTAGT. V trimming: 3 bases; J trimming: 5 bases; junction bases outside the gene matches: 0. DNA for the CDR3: TGTGCCAGCAGTGAGCGGGAGACCGGGGAGCTGTTTTTT. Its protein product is CASSERETGELFF.

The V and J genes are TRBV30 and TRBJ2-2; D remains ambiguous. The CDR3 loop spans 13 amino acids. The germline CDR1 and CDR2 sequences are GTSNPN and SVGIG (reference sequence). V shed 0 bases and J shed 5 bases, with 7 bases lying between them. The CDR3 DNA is TGTGCCTGGAGTGTACCCGGGACCGGGGAGCTGTTTTTT. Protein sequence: CAWSVPGTGELFF.

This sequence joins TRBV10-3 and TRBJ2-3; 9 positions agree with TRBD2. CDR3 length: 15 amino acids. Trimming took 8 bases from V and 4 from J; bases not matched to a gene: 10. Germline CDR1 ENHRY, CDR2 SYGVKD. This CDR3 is CAIAVSGSFSDTQYF. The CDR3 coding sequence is TGTGCCATCGCGGTTAGCGGGAGTTTCTCAGATACGCAGTATTTT.

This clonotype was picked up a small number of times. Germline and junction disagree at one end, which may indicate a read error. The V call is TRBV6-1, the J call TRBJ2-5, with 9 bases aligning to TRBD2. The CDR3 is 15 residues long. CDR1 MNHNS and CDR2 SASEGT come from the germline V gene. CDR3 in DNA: TGTGCCAGCAGCGAAGGACTAGCGATCCAAGAGACCCAGTACTTC. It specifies CASSEGLAIQETQYF.

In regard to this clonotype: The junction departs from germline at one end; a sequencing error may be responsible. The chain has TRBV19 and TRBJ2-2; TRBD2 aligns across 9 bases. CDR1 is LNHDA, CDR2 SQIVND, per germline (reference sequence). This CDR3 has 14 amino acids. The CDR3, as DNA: TGCACCTCGGCTAGCGGGATTAACACCGGGGAGCTGTTTTTT. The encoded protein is CTSASGINTGELFF.